The 7 T cell receptor beta chains reported below all come from one sample, sequenced in a study of blood T cell repertoires in COVID-19 (dated by TCRdb to 2020 to 2022). Library preparation used the immunoSEQ multiplex PCR assay. The table comes from immuneACCESS by way of TCRdb, which keeps in-frame sequences with V and J called. Part of the clones is missing from these tables; in studies checked, under half for an unresolved V gene and the rest for unknown reasons. This sample comprises approximately 200,000 clones, 85% of them detected only once. The ten largest clonotypes hold approximately 18% of the sample. Specimen: PBMCs or T cells enriched from blood (not recorded which). The receptors derive from a man in his forties or fifties who had recovered from COVID-19.

V is TRBV7-3 and J is TRBJ2-2; D gene uncertain. CDR3 length equals 15 residues. In germline, CDR1 is SGHTA, CDR2 FQGTGA. Trimming stripped 5 bases from V and 3 bases from J, with 13 bases between. CDR3 nucleotides: TGTGCCAGCAGCCCTTCCAGCGTTGACACCGGGGAGCTGTTTTTT. This gives the protein CASSPSSVDTGELFF.

This chain uses TRBV29-1 with TRBJ2-1; D gene unclear. Trimming removed 1 base at V and 6 bases at J, with 7 bases between. Per the germline V gene, CDR1 is SQVTM and CDR2 is ANQGSEA. This CDR3 has 12 residues. The DNA of the CDR3 is TGCAGCGTTGAAGGCCTGAGCAATGAGCAGTTCTTC. Its protein product is CSVEGLSNEQFF.

This sequence joins TRBV6-4 and TRBJ2-7; the D gene is possibly TRBD1 (5 bases). The CDR3 totals 15 residues. V gave up 3 bases and J gave up 1 base, with 13 bases separating them. Germline CDR1 is MRHNA and CDR2 is SNTAGT. The CDR3 spells CASSEGSQGSYEQYF. The CDR3 nucleotides are TGTGCCAGCAGTGAAGGTAGTCAGGGATCCTACGAGCAGTACTTC.

This clone appeared once. The genes are TRBV14 and TRBJ1-4; D unresolved. The CDR3 has 16 residues. V was shortened by 3 bases and J by 4 bases, with 15 bases between the two germline ends. Germline loops: CDR1 SGHDN, CDR2 FVKESK. For the CDR3, the DNA is TGTGCCAGCAGCCAGTCAAGAACTACCTTTAATGAAAAACTGTTTTTT. Translation: CASSQSRTTFNEKLFF.

This clone was found once. The chain recombines TRBV30 with TRBJ2-1; 9 positions agree with TRBD2. The CDR3 sequence is 15 residues long. The V gene end was trimmed by 0 bases and the J gene end by 5 bases; junction bases not matched to a gene: 5. Germline assignment: CDR1 GTSNPN and CDR2 SVGIG (reference sequence). CDR3 region: CAWSVAGGPNNEQFF. The CDR3 region has the DNA TGTGCCTGGAGTGTAGCGGGAGGCCCGAACAATGAGCAGTTCTTC.

V usage is TRBV18 and J usage is TRBJ2-1, with 16 bases fitting TRBD2. Losses at the gene ends were 6 bases for V and 9 bases for J; bases not matched to a gene: 5. The germline V gene encodes CDR1 KGHSH and CDR2 LQKENI. This CDR3 spans 15 amino acids. The DNA for the CDR3 is TGTGCCAGCTCCCTCGGGACTAGCGGGAGGGCTGAGCAGTTCTTC. This translates into CASSLGTSGRAEQFF.

This clone was picked up a small number of times. In nucleotides, the CDR3 is TGTGCCAGCGCGGACAGCCGCAATCAGCCCCAGCATTTT. Encoded protein: CASADSRNQPQHF. The chain links TRBV19 to TRBJ1-5, with D possibly matching TRBD1 (6 bases). V dropped 9 bases and J dropped 2 bases, with 11 bases sitting between them. This CDR3 is 13 amino acids long. Germline loops: CDR1 LNHDA, CDR2 SQIVND (reference sequence).